Detailed here is one T cell receptor (beta chain). Its cognate antigen is unknown. Using immunoSEQ multiplex PCR, the repertoire was profiled, and TCRdb retains in-frame clones only, with some absent. The table shows about 350,000 clones, with roughly 89% occurring only once. Described treatment: about 20 received Ad26.COV2.S at low or high dose, single or two shots; about 5 received placebo; per-sample allocation not given. Vaccine and placebo recipients were sampled on day 63 after the first injection. The V and J ends lost 4 bases and 6 bases, in that order; junction bases with no gene match: 8. Germline V gene sequence: CDR1 SGHRS, CDR2 YFSETQ. The CDR3 has 15 residues. The data were obtained in a study of Ad26.COV2.S vaccination and SARS-CoV-2 variants. Findings of the study overall: Researchers reported similar non-spike TCR breadth in vaccine and placebo recipients.

The source was peripheral blood, collected in a trial of Ad26.COV2.S vaccine versus placebo. The TCR sequence derives from a person between 18 and 65 years old who received the Ad26.COV2.S COVID-19 vaccine or a placebo. The chain uses TRBV5-1 and TRBJ2-2; 8 bases are shared with TRBD2. The CDR3 spells CASSISGTSSGELFF. The CDR3 nucleotides are TGCGCCAGCAGCATTTCCGGGACTAGTTCCGGGGAGCTGTTTTTT.